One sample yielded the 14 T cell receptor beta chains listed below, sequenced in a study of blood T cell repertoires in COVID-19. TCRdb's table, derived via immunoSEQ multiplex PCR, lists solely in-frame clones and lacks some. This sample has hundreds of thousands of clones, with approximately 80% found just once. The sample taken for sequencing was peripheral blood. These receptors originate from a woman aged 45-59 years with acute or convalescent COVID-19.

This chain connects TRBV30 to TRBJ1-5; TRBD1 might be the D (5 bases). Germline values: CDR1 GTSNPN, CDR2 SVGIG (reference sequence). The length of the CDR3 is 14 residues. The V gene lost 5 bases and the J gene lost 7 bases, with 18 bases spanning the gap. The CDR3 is CAWDDSTISQPQHF. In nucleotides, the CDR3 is TGTGCCTGGGACGACAGTACGATTTCCCAGCCCCAGCATTTT.

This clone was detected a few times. The CDR3 DNA is TGTGCCAGCAGTTACTCACGGGGGAGCAATCAGCCCCAGCATTTT. As protein: CASSYSRGSNQPQHF. This chain uses TRBV6-5 with TRBJ1-5; possibly TRBD1 for D (5 bases). Germline V gene data show CDR1 as MNHEY and CDR2 as SVGAGI. The CDR3 runs to 15 residues. V lost 0 bases and J 1 base, leaving 7 bases between the germline ends.

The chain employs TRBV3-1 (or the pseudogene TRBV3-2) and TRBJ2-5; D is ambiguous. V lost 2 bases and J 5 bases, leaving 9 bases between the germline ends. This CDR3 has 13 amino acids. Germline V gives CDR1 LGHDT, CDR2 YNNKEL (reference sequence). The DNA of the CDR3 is TGTGCCAGCAGCCAACTCGTCGCGGAGACCCAGTACTTC. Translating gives CASSQLVAETQYF.

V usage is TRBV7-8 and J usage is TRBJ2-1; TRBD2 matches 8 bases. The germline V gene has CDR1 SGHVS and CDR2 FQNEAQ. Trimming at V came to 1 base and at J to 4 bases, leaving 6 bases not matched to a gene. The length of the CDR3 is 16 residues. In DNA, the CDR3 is TGTGCCAGCAGCTTAGTCGAGCGGGGGACATACAATGAGCAGTTCTTC. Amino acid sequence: CASSLVERGTYNEQFF.

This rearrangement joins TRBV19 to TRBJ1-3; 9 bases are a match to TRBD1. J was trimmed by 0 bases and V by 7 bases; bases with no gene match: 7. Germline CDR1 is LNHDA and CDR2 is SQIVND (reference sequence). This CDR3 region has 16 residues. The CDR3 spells CASNRDRALSGNTIYF. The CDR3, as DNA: TGTGCCAGTAACCGGGACAGGGCACTCTCTGGAAACACCATATATTTT.

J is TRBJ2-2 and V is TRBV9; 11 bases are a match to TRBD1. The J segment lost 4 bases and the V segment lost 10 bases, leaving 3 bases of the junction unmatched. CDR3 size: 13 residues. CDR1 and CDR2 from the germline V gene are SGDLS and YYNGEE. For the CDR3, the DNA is TGTGCCTCCGGGACAGGGGGCACCGGGGAGCTGTTTTTT. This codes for CASGTGGTGELFF.

CDR3 protein: CASSRDRGQLPEAFF. For the CDR3, the DNA is TGTGCCAGCAGTCGCGACAGGGGGCAGCTCCCTGAAGCTTTCTTT. The chain is built from TRBV28 and TRBJ1-1, with 10 bases that match TRBD1. Germline assignment: CDR1 MDHEN and CDR2 SYDVKM. This CDR3 is 15 amino acids long. The junction had 9 bases not matched to a gene; V was cut back by 5 bases and J by 6 bases.

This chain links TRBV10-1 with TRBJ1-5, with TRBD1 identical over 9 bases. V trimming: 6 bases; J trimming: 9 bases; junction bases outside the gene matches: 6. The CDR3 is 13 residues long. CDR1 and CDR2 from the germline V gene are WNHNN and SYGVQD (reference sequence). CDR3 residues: CASSGQGPLPQHF. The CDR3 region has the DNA TGCGCCAGCAGCGGACAGGGGCCGTTGCCCCAGCATTTT.

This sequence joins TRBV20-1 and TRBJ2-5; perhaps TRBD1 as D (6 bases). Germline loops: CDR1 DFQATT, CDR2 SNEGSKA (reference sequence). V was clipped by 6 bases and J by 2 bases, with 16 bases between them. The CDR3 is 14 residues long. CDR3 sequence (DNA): TGCAGTGCCAGTAGAACAGGGTTACAAGAGACCCAGTACTTC. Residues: CSASRTGLQETQYF.

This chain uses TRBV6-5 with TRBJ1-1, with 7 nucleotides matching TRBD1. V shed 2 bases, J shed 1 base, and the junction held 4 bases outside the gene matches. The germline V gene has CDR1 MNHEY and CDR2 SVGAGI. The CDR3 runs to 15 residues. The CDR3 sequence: CASSYNRGSNTEAFF. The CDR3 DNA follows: TGTGCCAGCAGTTACAACAGGGGATCGAACACTGAAGCTTTCTTT.

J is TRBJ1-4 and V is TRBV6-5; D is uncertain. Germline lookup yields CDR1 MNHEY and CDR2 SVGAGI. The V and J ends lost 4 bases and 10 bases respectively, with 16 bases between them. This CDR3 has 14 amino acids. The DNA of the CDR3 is TGTGCCAGCAGTTTCGTACGTTCGAAGCCAAAACTGTTTTTT. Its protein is CASSFVRSKPKLFF.

This CDR3 reads CASSLFQGANGNTIYF. CDR3 nucleotides: TGTGCCAGCAGTTTATTCCAGGGGGCAAATGGAAACACCATATATTTT. This chain connects TRBV28 to TRBJ1-3; 8 positions agree with TRBD1. The junction had 5 bases not matched to a gene; V was cut back by 1 base and J by 3 bases. The CDR3 is 16 amino acids. Germline-derived CDR1 and CDR2 are MDHEN and SYDVKM.

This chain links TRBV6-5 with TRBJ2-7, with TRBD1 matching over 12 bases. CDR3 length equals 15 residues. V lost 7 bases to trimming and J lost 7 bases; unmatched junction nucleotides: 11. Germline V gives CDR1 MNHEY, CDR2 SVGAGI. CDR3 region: CASTHTGTGGLEQYF. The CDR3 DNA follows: TGTGCCAGCACCCACACCGGGACAGGGGGCTTAGAGCAGTACTTC.

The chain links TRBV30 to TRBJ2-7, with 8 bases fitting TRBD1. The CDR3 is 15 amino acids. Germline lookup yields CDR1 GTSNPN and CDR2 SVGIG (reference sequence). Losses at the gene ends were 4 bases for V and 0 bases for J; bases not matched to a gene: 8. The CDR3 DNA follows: TGTGCCTGGACCCCAGACAGGGGCAGCTCCTACGAGCAGTACTTC. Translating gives CAWTPDRGSSYEQYF.